The 10 T cell receptor beta chains reported below all come from one sample, sequenced in a study of blood T cells in healthy people across ages. Next came a second PCR, run for roughly 6 to 11 cycles, which used a sample-barcoded 5' primer along with a J-beta primer mix. TCRdb recomputed calls from the 5' RACE reads with MiXCR, one row per CDR3 protein. The table lists approximately 1,000,000 distinct CDR3 sequences, around two fifths of them singletons. The source material was blood. All receptors derive from a man between 18 and 35 years old in good health.

This clonotype has more than one count but fewer than ten. The J gene is TRBJ2-1, the V gene TRBV6-6, with D tentatively TRBD2 (6 bases). The DNA end is a closer match to TRBJ2-7, so the J assignment may be wrong. The CDR3 loop spans 15 amino acids. Germline V gene lookup returns CDR1 MNHNY and CDR2 SVGAGI (reference sequence). The CDR3 is CASSWTTSSYNEQYF. In DNA, the CDR3 is TGTGCCAGCAGTTGGACTACCAGCTCCTACAATGAGCAGTACTTC.

This clonotype was seen a handful of times. The chain carries TRBV4-3 and TRBJ1-4; TRBD1 is a possible D gene (6 bases). This CDR3 has 17 amino acids. Germline V CDR1 and CDR2: LGHNA, YSLEER. V gave up 0 bases and J gave up 4 bases, with 15 bases separating them. CDR3 amino acids: CASSQDTYRAGNEKLFF. The CDR3, as DNA: TGCGCCAGCAGCCAAGACACATACAGGGCTGGTAATGAAAAACTGTTTTTT.

The chain joins TRBV25-1 to TRBJ2-7; no reliable D call. Trimming took off 1 base at V and 7 bases at J, with 20 bases between the two ends. This CDR3 contains 16 residues. Germline values: CDR1 MGHDK, CDR2 SYGVNS. The CDR3 bases are TGTGCCAGCAGTGAATCAAGACCAACCCTGGGGAATGAGCAGTACTTC. It is translated as CASSESRPTLGNEQYF.

The V and J genes are TRBV6-2 or TRBV6-3 and TRBJ2-1; 7 nucleotides match TRBD2. The V gene end was trimmed by 2 bases and the J gene end by 0 bases; junction bases not matched to a gene: 10. The CDR3 runs to 18 residues. The germline gives CDR1 MNHEY, CDR2 SVGEGT. The CDR3 nucleotides read TGTGCCAGCAGTTACCCAACCGGGGGGACGAGCTCCTACAATGAGCAGTTCTTC. Translated: CASSYPTGGTSSYNEQFF.

V usage is TRBV7-9 and J usage is TRBJ2-1; the match to TRBD1 covers 9 bases. From germline, CDR1 is SEHNR and CDR2 FQNEAQ (reference sequence). There are 18 residues in the CDR3. Germline trimming cut 4 bases from V and 4 bases from J; bases unmatched to any gene: 14. DNA of the CDR3: TGTGCCAGCAGCTCCCGGCTAACCGGGACAGGGTCATACAATGAGCAGTTCTTC. Translating gives CASSSRLTGTGSYNEQFF. Based on the CDR3 plus reference TRBV7-9 and TRBJ2-1, the full variable domain is DTGVSQNPRHKITKRGQNVTFRCDPISEHNRLYWYRQTLGQGPEFLTYFQNEAQLEKSRLLSDRFSAERPKGSFSTLEIQRTEQGDSAMYLCASSSRLTGTGSYNEQFFGPGTRLTVL.

This clonotype was counted only a few times. The chain employs TRBV9 and TRBJ2-3; possible D gene TRBD2, 5 bases. Trimming took 4 bases from V and 11 from J, leaving 14 bases between them. The CDR3 loop spans 12 amino acids. The germline CDR1 and CDR2 sequences are SGDLS and YYNGEE. The CDR3 reads CASSPPGWEQYF. Here the CDR3 DNA reads TGTGCCAGCAGCCCCCCGGGGTGGGAGCAGTATTTT.

In this sample, this clonotype turned up a few times. The chain links TRBV5-1 to TRBJ1-1, with D unclear. The CDR3 contains 17 residues. Trimming stripped 4 bases from V and 1 base from J, with 20 bases between. Per the germline V gene, CDR1 is SGHRS and CDR2 is YFSETQ. This chain's CDR3 is CASSPLPGVGPNTEAFF. CDR3 DNA sequence: TGCGCCAGCAGCCCACTTCCCGGGGTTGGCCCGAACACTGAAGCTTTCTTT.

This clonotype has just a few counts. The rearrangement uses TRBV6-5 and TRBJ2-3; 12 nucleotides line up with TRBD2. CDR1 is MNHEY and CDR2 is SVGAGI in the germline V gene. Trimming cost V 1 base and J 2 bases; bases outside gene matches: 10. CDR3 length: 19 residues. Here the CDR3 reads CASSYLLAGGPQPTDTQYF. CDR3 bases: TGTGCCAGCAGTTACTTACTAGCGGGGGGTCCTCAGCCCACAGATACGCAGTATTTT.

Remarks on this clonotype: The junction departs from germline at one end; a sequencing error may be responsible. The V and J genes are TRBV7-9 and TRBJ1-2; D is unresolved. The CDR3 spans 13 residues. Germline loops: CDR1 SEHNR, CDR2 FQNEAQ (reference sequence). The CDR3 DNA sequence: TGTGCCAGCAGCCCCCAACCCAACTATGGCTGCACCTTC. Its protein product is CASSPQPNYGCTF.

This clonotype occurred a few times. The chain carries TRBV7-2 and TRBJ2-3, with 8 bases aligning to TRBD2. The junction had 5 bases not matched to a gene; V was cut back by 2 bases and J by 1 base. The CDR3 runs to 16 residues. In germline, CDR1 is SGHTA, CDR2 FQGNSA. CDR3 nucleotides: TGTGCCAGCAGCTTACGGCCGCGGGGGGGCACAGATACGCAGTATTTT. Amino acid sequence: CASSLRPRGGTDTQYF.